One sample yielded the 17 T cell receptor beta chains listed below, sequenced in a study of molecular identifiers for immune sequencing clone quantification. TCRdb re-derived calls from the PCR reads in MiXCR, one entry per CDR3 protein. The sample lists some 70,000 distinct CDR3 sequences; 15% to 20% were seen once. The sequencing input was naive CD8+ T cells from blood, with Jurkat cell RNA spiked in. Subset noted: FACS-sorted CD8+CD4-CCR7+CD45RA+ naive T cells. The source is a human donor in good health. Some libraries in this study had Jurkat cell RNA spiked in.

At least ten counts were recorded for this clonotype. The V and J genes are TRBV28 and TRBJ1-1; perhaps TRBD1 as D (5 bases). V was trimmed by 6 bases and J by 4 bases, leaving 15 bases between them. CDR3 length equals 14 residues. Germline lookup yields CDR1 MDHEN and CDR2 SYDVKM. CDR3 nucleotides: TGTGCCAGCAGGGAAGGGGAGACGGGCACTGAAGCTTTCTTT. It is translated as CASREGETGTEAFF.

This clonotype was seen many times. The chain joins TRBV4-1 to TRBJ2-1; D is uncertain. Germline assignment: CDR1 MGHRA and CDR2 YSYEKL. The CDR3 is 17 residues long. V gave up 0 bases and J gave up 1 base, with 13 bases separating them. The CDR3 DNA follows: TGCGCCAGCAGCCAAGAGGTAGTAGGCTCTTCCTACAATGAGCAGTTCTTC. Translated: CASSQEVVGSSYNEQFF.

The table lists this clonotype with many counts. The chain has TRBV4-2 and TRBJ2-1; no clear D. V was shortened by 1 base and J by 6 bases, with 13 bases between the two germline ends. The CDR3 contains 15 residues. The germline gives CDR1 LGHNA, CDR2 YNFKEQ. CDR3 sequence (DNA): TGTGCCAGCAGCCAAGGCCGAGAGCGAATCAATGAGCAGTTCTTC. It encodes CASSQGRERINEQFF.

In DNA form, the CDR3 reads TGTGCCAGCAGCACCTGGACTAGCGGGATTACCGGGGAGCTGTTTTTT. Amino acids: CASSTWTSGITGELFF. The chain carries TRBV7-6 and TRBJ2-2; 12 bases map to TRBD2. V lost 5 bases to trimming and J lost 5 bases; unmatched junction nucleotides: 6. Germline V gene sequence: CDR1 SGHVS, CDR2 FNYEAQ. The CDR3 length is 16 residues.

This clonotype was counted many times. The chain links TRBV12-5 to TRBJ1-2; D is uncertain. V was clipped by 0 bases and J by 2 bases, with 16 bases between them. This CDR3 contains 17 residues. CDR1 and CDR2 (germline): LGHNT, FRNRAP. For the CDR3, the DNA is TGTGCTAGTGGTTTGGTAACGCCTTCACGGCAAAACTATGGCTACACCTTC. As protein: CASGLVTPSRQNYGYTF.

This clonotype was found a few times. This chain links TRBV20-1 with TRBJ2-1; D is possibly TRBD1 or TRBD2 (5 bases each). From germline, CDR1 is DFQATT and CDR2 SNEGSKA (reference sequence). V shed 6 bases and J shed 5 bases, with 5 bases lying between them. CDR3 length: 10 amino acids. CDR3 amino acids: CSAGDNEQFF. As DNA, the CDR3 is TGCAGTGCGGGGGACAATGAGCAGTTCTTC.

In regard to this clonotype: This may stem from a read error, because a much larger clone lies one nucleotide away. This chain uses TRBV7-9 with TRBJ1-4; 8 bases agree with TRBD1. The CDR3 contains 14 residues. Germline V gene sequence: CDR1 SEHNR, CDR2 FQNEAQ (reference sequence). CDR3 in amino acids: CASSPGQGWEKPFF. The CDR3 DNA follows: TGTGCCAGCAGCCCTGGACAGGGATGGGAAAAACCGTTTTTT.

In its sample, this clonotype was seen many times. V gene TRBV4-1 combines with J gene TRBJ2-7; D remains unclear. There are 12 residues in the CDR3. CDR1 is MGHRA and CDR2 is YSYEKL in the germline V gene. Trimming removed 3 bases from V and 5 bases from J, with 8 bases in between. The CDR3 here is CASSHLQDEQYF. The CDR3 DNA sequence: TGCGCCAGCAGCCACCTCCAGGACGAGCAGTACTTC.

This clonotype has a count of ten or more. The chain recombines TRBV9 with TRBJ1-2; no firm D call. Germline values: CDR1 SGDLS, CDR2 YYNGEE. The CDR3 covers 15 residues. Trimming cost V 0 bases and J 0 bases, with 9 bases left between them. The CDR3 bases are TGTGCCAGCAGCGTAGGTGGCAGAACTAACTATGGCTACACCTTC. Protein: CASSVGGRTNYGYTF.

In its sample, this clonotype was seen many times. CDR3: CASSLVSGSTDTQYF. CDR3 sequence (DNA): TGTGCCAGCAGCTTAGTTAGCGGGAGCACAGATACGCAGTATTTT. The chain couples TRBV7-8 to TRBJ2-3; 7 bases are shared with TRBD2. The CDR3 contains 15 residues. The V gene end was trimmed by 1 base and the J gene end by 0 bases; junction bases not matched to a gene: 1. CDR1 and CDR2 from the germline V gene are SGHVS and FQNEAQ.

Comments on this clonotype: This could be a read error, since a much larger clone is one nucleotide away. This sequence joins TRBV7-2 and TRBJ2-1; D is undetermined. With 1 base removed from V and 8 bases from J, the gap between germline ends came to 9 bases. This CDR3 has 13 residues. CDR1 and CDR2 (germline): SGHTA, FQGNSA. The CDR3 nucleotides are TGTGCCAGCAGCTTAGACAATTACGATGAGCAGTTCTTC. Translating gives CASSLDNYDEQFF.

Concerning this clonotype: One end of the junction does not line up with germline, which may come from a read error. The chain uses TRBV6-5 and TRBJ2-7; possibly TRBD2 for D (6 bases). The CDR3 loop spans 13 amino acids. CDR1 is MNHEY, CDR2 SVGAGI, per germline. CDR3 nucleotides: TGTGCCGGCAGTCACTCGGGACTCTACGAGCAGTACTTC. It is translated as CAGSHSGLYEQYF.

This clonotype was counted many times. This chain joins TRBV20-1 and TRBJ2-1; D not resolved. This CDR3 has 13 amino acids. Germline V CDR1 and CDR2: DFQATT, SNEGSKA (reference sequence). V was shortened by 7 bases and J by 2 bases, with 12 bases between the two germline ends. This CDR3 reads CSGSQTTYNEQFF. The CDR3 DNA reads TGCAGTGGGTCACAGACCACCTACAATGAGCAGTTCTTC.

In its sample, this clonotype was seen many times. V gene TRBV6-6 combines with J gene TRBJ1-1, with D perhaps matching TRBD1 (6 bases). This CDR3 is built from 15 residues. Trimming stripped 5 bases from V and 0 bases from J, with 13 bases between. CDR1 is MNHNY, CDR2 SVGAGI, per germline (reference sequence). The DNA of the CDR3 is TGTGCCAGCAGTCCGGACAGTTACATGAACACTGAAGCTTTCTTT. It is translated as CASSPDSYMNTEAFF.

Ten or more counts support this clonotype. CDR3 protein: CASSLVAPNEQFF. CDR3 in DNA: TGTGCCAGCAGCTTAGTCGCCCCTAATGAGCAGTTCTTC. This chain connects TRBV7-2 to TRBJ2-1; D unclear. Trimming shortened V by 1 base and J by 7 bases, and 8 bases separated the two germline ends. There are 13 residues in the CDR3. Germline V gives CDR1 SGHTA, CDR2 FQGNSA. The variable domain in full, with the rest retrieved from reference TRBV7-2 and TRBJ2-1, is GAGVSQSPSNKVTEKGKDVELRCDPISGHTALYWYRQSLGQGLEFLIYFQGNSAPDKSGLPSDRFSAERTGGSVSTLTIQRTQQEDSAVYLCASSLVAPNEQFFGPGTRLTVL.

At least ten counts were recorded for this clonotype. This sequence joins TRBV7-9 and TRBJ2-7; the match to TRBD2 covers 12 bases. The CDR3 is 16 amino acids. The germline V gene encodes CDR1 SEHNR and CDR2 FQNEAQ (reference sequence). With V trimmed by 4 bases and J by 5 bases, 9 bases remained unmatched. The CDR3 coding sequence is TGTGCCAGCAGCTCTAGACTAGCGGGGGACGGCGACGAGCAGTACTTC. Amino acid sequence: CASSSRLAGDGDEQYF.

This clonotype counts as medium-sized. The rearrangement uses TRBV28 and TRBJ2-7, with 12 bases fitting TRBD2. J gave up 4 bases and V 4 bases, and 14 bases lay outside the gene matches. Per the germline V gene, CDR1 is MDHEN and CDR2 is SYDVKM. The CDR3 contains 18 residues. CDR3 bases: TGTGCCAGCAGTTCGTCGACTAGCGGGAGTTTGTTACTGTACGAGCAGTACTTC. Residues: CASSSSTSGSLLLYEQYF.